A single sample gave rise to the 17 T cell receptor beta chains below, sequenced in a study of shared clonotypes between healthy human individuals. Positive CCR7 selection of CD45RO-negative cells yielded the naive CD8 cells, and terminally differentiated effector memory CD45RA+ cells were excluded. Libraries were prepared by immunoSEQ multiplex PCR; TCRdb keeps only in-frame clonotypes and omits some of them. Among some 2.1 million clones listed, roughly 95% were seen once. Input material: naive CD8+ T cells sorted from blood. These receptors originate from a young man in good health.

The V and J genes are TRBV11-2 and TRBJ1-1; a weak D match, TRBD1 (6 bases). V lost 5 bases and J 0 bases, leaving 10 bases between the germline ends. Germline-derived CDR1 and CDR2 are SGHAT and FQNNGV. This CDR3 spans 14 amino acids. CDR3 protein: CASSMTGLNTEAFF. The CDR3 DNA sequence: TGTGCCAGCAGCATGACAGGACTGAACACTGAAGCTTTCTTT.

The rearrangement joins TRBV30 to TRBJ2-1; a weak D match, TRBD2 (5 bases). Trimming removed 5 bases from V and 10 bases from J, with 9 bases in between. The germline V gene has CDR1 GTSNPN and CDR2 SVGIG (reference sequence). This CDR3 comprises 10 residues. CDR3 coding DNA: TGTGCCTGGGGCGAGCGGGAGCAGTTCTTC. As protein: CAWGEREQFF.

The genes are TRBV29-1 and TRBJ2-5, with D maybe TRBD1 (6 bases). The CDR3 extends over 13 amino acids. The V gene lost 0 bases and the J gene lost 5 bases, with 10 bases spanning the gap. Looked up from germline, CDR1 is SQVTM and CDR2 is ANQGSEA. The DNA for the CDR3 is TGCAGCGTTGAAGACAGGGGTTGGGAGACCCAGTACTTC. Its translation is CSVEDRGWETQYF.

The chain is built from TRBV11-2 and TRBJ1-1; D is uncertain. This CDR3 contains 15 residues. V was trimmed by 5 bases and J by 6 bases, leaving 19 bases between them. The germline CDR1 and CDR2 sequences are SGHAT and FQNNGV. This CDR3 is CASSPRRGPDAEAFF. Written as DNA, the CDR3 is TGTGCCAGCAGCCCCCGCCGAGGACCTGACGCTGAAGCTTTCTTT. Full variable domain (rest looked up from reference TRBV11-2 and TRBJ1-1): EAGVAQSPRYKIIEKRQSVAFWCNPISGHATLYWYQQILGQGPKLLIQFQNNGVVDDSQLPKDRFSAERLKGVDSTLKIQPAKLEDSAVYLCASSPRRGPDAEAFFGQGTRLTVV.

With respect to this clone: A read error is possible here, since a much larger clone lies one base away. Other DNA sequences in the same sample also yield this CDR3. The rearrangement joins TRBV27 to TRBJ2-7; TRBD1 is a possible D gene (6 bases). V was clipped by 3 bases and J by 2 bases, with 8 bases between them. There are 13 residues in the CDR3. CDR1 and CDR2 (germline): MNHEY, SMNVEV (reference sequence). The CDR3 reads CASSFKGAYEQYF. CDR3 nucleotides: TGTGCCAGCAGTTTTAAGGGGGCCTACGAGCAGTACTTC.

This chain links TRBV4-3 with TRBJ2-7; a possible D gene is TRBD2 (5 bases). The CDR3 has 16 residues. Trimming pared 2 bases from V and 7 bases from J, leaving 21 bases between. CDR1 and CDR2 (germline): LGHNA, YSLEER. The CDR3 DNA sequence: TGCGCCAGCAGCCAATTTCTGAACGGGTATTCGGGAGAGCAGTACTTC. It specifies CASSQFLNGYSGEQYF.

The chain uses TRBV19 and TRBJ2-4; 9 nucleotides match TRBD1. Trimming at V came to 8 bases and at J to 0 bases, leaving 11 bases not matched to a gene. Germline CDR1 is LNHDA and CDR2 is SQIVND (reference sequence). CDR3 length: 17 residues. CDR3 protein: CASSTGTGFIAKNIQYF. As DNA, the CDR3 is TGTGCCAGTTCTACCGGGACAGGGTTTATAGCCAAAAACATTCAGTACTTC.

This clone was recorded only once. The chain links TRBV5-1 to TRBJ2-2; 7 bases align to TRBD1. The CDR3 sequence is 15 residues long. The J segment lost 4 bases and the V segment lost 0 bases, leaving 3 bases of the junction unmatched. Germline values: CDR1 SGHRS, CDR2 YFSETQ. In nucleotides, the CDR3 is TGCGCCAGCAGCTTGGCCAGGGGGATCACCGGGGAGCTGTTTTTT. Encoded protein: CASSLARGITGELFF.

Remarks on this clone: The same CDR3 is also encoded by other DNA sequences in this sample. J is TRBJ2-7 and V is TRBV6-5; 8 bases line up with TRBD1. This CDR3 is 14 amino acids long. Per germline, CDR1 MNHEY and CDR2 SVGAGI. Germline trimming cut 2 bases from V and 2 bases from J; bases unmatched to any gene: 2. The CDR3 DNA is TGTGCCAGCAGTTACGGGACAGGTGCCTACGAGCAGTACTTC. Its translation: CASSYGTGAYEQYF.

The V call is TRBV5-1, the J call TRBJ2-5; no definite D call. CDR3 length: 14 residues. With 4 bases removed from V and 1 base from J, the gap between germline ends came to 11 bases. Germline lookup yields CDR1 SGHRS and CDR2 YFSETQ. The CDR3 DNA sequence: TGCGCCAGCAGCCTACTTGTACCCCAAGAGACCCAGTACTTC. Translation gives CASSLLVPQETQYF.

This clone was seen a single time. The chain employs TRBV10-1 and TRBJ2-1; D might be TRBD1 (5 bases). This CDR3 has 14 residues. The V end was cut by 2 bases, the J end by 8 bases, with 13 bases between. Germline assignment: CDR1 WNHNN and CDR2 SYGVQD (reference sequence). CDR3 region: CASSETDTIHEQFF. The CDR3 DNA sequence: TGCGCCAGCAGTGAGACGGACACTATCCATGAGCAGTTCTTC.

The chain uses TRBV25-1 and TRBJ2-5, with D perhaps being TRBD1 or TRBD2 (5 bases each). Germline V gene lookup returns CDR1 MGHDK and CDR2 SYGVNS. CDR3 length equals 15 residues. With 2 bases removed from V and 2 bases from J, the gap between germline ends came to 12 bases. The CDR3 region is CASSEDLGVQETQYF. Written as DNA, the CDR3 is TGTGCCAGCAGTGAAGACTTGGGGGTTCAAGAGACCCAGTACTTC.

The rearrangement joins TRBV7-2 to TRBJ2-2; D remains ambiguous. Germline V gives CDR1 SGHTA, CDR2 FQGNSA. V was shortened by 5 bases and J by 4 bases, with 11 bases between the two germline ends. This CDR3 has 14 amino acids. CDR3 sequence (DNA): TGTGCCAGCAGCCCGACGAGGTTCACCGGGGAGCTGTTTTTT. As protein: CASSPTRFTGELFF.

The rearrangement uses TRBV25-1 and TRBJ1-6, with a weak D call TRBD1 (6 bases). From germline, CDR1 is MGHDK and CDR2 SYGVNS. The V end lost 4 bases, the J end lost 4 bases, and 14 bases lay between the germline ends. CDR3 length: 16 amino acids. CDR3 region: CASSALGAIYNSPLHF. CDR3 nucleotide sequence: TGTGCCAGCAGTGCATTGGGGGCGATATATAATTCACCCCTCCACTTT.

A single count supports this clone. At the DNA level, this CDR3 is encoded by other sequences in the same sample as well. The chain employs TRBV25-1 and TRBJ1-1; tentatively, D is TRBD1 (5 bases). Trimming cost V 4 bases and J 4 bases, with 10 bases left between them. This CDR3 is 13 amino acids long. CDR1 is MGHDK and CDR2 is SYGVNS in the germline V gene. CDR3 in amino acids: CASSGSGGTEAFF. The DNA for the CDR3 is TGTGCCAGCAGTGGCAGCGGGGGCACTGAAGCTTTCTTT.

V and J are TRBV30 and TRBJ1-6, with no clear D. The ends were cut back, 3 bases at V and 3 bases at J, with 12 bases in the middle. This CDR3 comprises 15 residues. Germline CDR1 is GTSNPN and CDR2 is SVGIG (reference sequence). Here the CDR3 reads CAWSEGEFYNSPLHF. The CDR3 DNA follows: TGTGCCTGGAGCGAGGGAGAATTCTATAATTCACCCCTCCACTTT.

The chain recombines TRBV30 with TRBJ2-1; TRBD2 is a possible D gene (6 bases). The CDR3 totals 15 residues. CDR1 and CDR2 (germline): GTSNPN, SVGIG (reference sequence). Deletions cut 2 bases from V and 8 bases from J, with 19 bases between. The CDR3, as DNA: TGTGCCTGGAGTCTCGGGAGCCTTTCTTCGGATGAGCAGTTCTTC. Encoded protein: CAWSLGSLSSDEQFF. The full variable domain, with the rest looked up from reference TRBV30 and TRBJ2-1, is SQTIHQWPATLVQPVGSPLSLECTVEGTSNPNLYWYRQAAGRGLQLLFYSVGIGQISSEVPQNLSASRPQDRQFILSSKKLLLSDSGFYLCAWSLGSLSSDEQFFGPGTRLTVL.